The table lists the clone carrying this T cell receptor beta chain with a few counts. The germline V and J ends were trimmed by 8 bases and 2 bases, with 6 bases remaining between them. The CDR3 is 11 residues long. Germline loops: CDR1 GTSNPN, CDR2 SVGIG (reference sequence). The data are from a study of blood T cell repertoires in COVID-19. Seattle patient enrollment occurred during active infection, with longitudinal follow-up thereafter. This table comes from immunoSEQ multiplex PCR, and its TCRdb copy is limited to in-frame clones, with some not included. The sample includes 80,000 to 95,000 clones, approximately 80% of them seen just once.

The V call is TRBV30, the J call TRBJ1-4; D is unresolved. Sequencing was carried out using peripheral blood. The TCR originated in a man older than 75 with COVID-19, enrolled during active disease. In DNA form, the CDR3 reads TGTGCCGAAACTACTAATGAAAAACTGTTTTTT. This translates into CAETTNEKLFF.